This T cell receptor beta chain was sequenced in a study of T cell changes during pregnancy in multiple sclerosis. Generated by immunoSEQ multiplex PCR, the TCRdb table keeps only in-frame clones and is missing some. This table holds fewer than 55,000 clones, 88% found once. CDR3 length: 15 residues. Germline V lookup: CDR1 MNHEY, CDR2 SVGAGI. V lost 0 bases and J 7 bases, leaving 15 bases between the germline ends. Sequenced material: CD8+ T cells from peripheral blood mononuclear cells, taken after pregnancy. V gene TRBV6-5 combines with J gene TRBJ1-2; no reliable D call. This clonotype was sampled from a female donor in good health, enrolled as a control in a pregnancy study. The DNA of the CDR3 is TGTGCCAGCAGTTACTCGATAGTAGAACGATCTGGCTACACCTTC. Translating it yields CASSYSIVERSGYTF.